This TCR beta chain was recovered during a study of technical replicates of blood from a handful of donors. V shed 2 bases and J shed 1 base, with 10 bases lying between them. This CDR3 is built from 15 residues. Looked up from germline, CDR1 is SGHTA and CDR2 is FQGNSA. TCRdb's copy holds only in-frame clones and misses some; the assay was immunoSEQ multiplex PCR. The repertoire includes around 80,000 clones, 90% to 95% of them detected once, and roughly 0.25% sits in the top ten. The V gene is TRBV7-2, the J gene TRBJ2-3; D call uncertain. Sequencing input: T cells isolated from PBMCs. The receptor's source is a human donor in good health. The CDR3 is CASSLWAFGTDTQYF. In DNA form, the CDR3 reads TGTGCCAGCAGCTTATGGGCCTTCGGCACAGATACGCAGTATTTT.